This T cell receptor beta chain derives from a study of blood T cell repertoires in COVID-19. For the study at large: Material from acute and convalescent COVID-19 was sourced from the United States, Italy and Spain.

The junction had 6 bases not matched to a gene; V was cut back by 10 bases and J by 1 base. The CDR3 runs 13 residues. Per germline, CDR1 MDHEN and CDR2 SYDVKM. The authors' processing: Reference gene primer amplification in the assay estimated nucleated cell counts. TCRdb keeps only in-frame clones here, not all; method: immunoSEQ multiplex PCR. Clonal size and the V and J genes are those of that table, whereas D and trimming came from the DNA. The profile shows 250,000 or so clones, approximately 88% of them singletons. Sequences were obtained from peripheral blood. The sequence was collected from a woman aged 25 to 39 with COVID-19, enrolled during active disease. V and J are TRBV28 and TRBJ1-1; 7 bases fit TRBD1. The DNA of the CDR3 is TGTGCCACCAGGGACAGACAGAACACTGAAGCTTTCTTT. Translating it yields CATRDRQNTEAFF.